The next 17 T cell receptor beta chains were all read from a single sample in a study of regulatory T cells in long-lasting Graves disease. Arm-PCR with iRepertoire HTBI primers amplified the CDR3 regions for these TCR beta libraries. Using its own MiXCR run on the multiplex PCR reads, TCRdb lists one record per CDR3 protein. Of hundreds of thousands of distinct CDR3 sequences in the sample, about 15% are singletons; the top ten hold roughly 10%. The time point is: newly diagnosed GD, antithyroid drugs for less than 3 months. Isolated PBMC RNA provided the starting material for the TCR library. This sample was shared with a second study, whose subject was T cells in Graves' hyperthyroidism and ophthalmopathy.

The sample was peripheral blood mononuclear cells (PBMCs), taken at new diagnosis, from a patient treated with antithyroid drugs. The receptors were gathered from a woman aged 30 to 39 with Graves disease.

This clonotype came up many times. The chain has TRBV11-1 and TRBJ2-7, with no clear D. Trimming left V 5 bases short and J 2 bases short, with 10 bases between. The germline gives CDR1 SGHAT, CDR2 FQDESV (reference sequence). CDR3 length equals 13 residues. DNA for the CDR3: TGTGCCAGCAGCCGGCTGGGGACCTACGAGCAGTACTTC. Amino acids: CASSRLGTYEQYF.

This clonotype was counted many times. This chain connects TRBV2 to TRBJ2-5; TRBD2 is a possible D gene (6 bases). Germline V CDR1 and CDR2: SNHLY, FYNNEI. V dropped 7 bases and J dropped 5 bases, with 14 bases sitting between them. This CDR3 is built from 13 residues. The CDR3 protein is CASMGLRGETQYF. The CDR3 coding sequence is TGTGCCAGCATGGGACTCCGAGGGGAGACCCAGTACTTC.

The V and J genes are TRBV6-2 or TRBV6-3 and TRBJ1-5; 8 nucleotides line up with TRBD1. Germline V gene data show CDR1 as MNHEY and CDR2 as SVGEGT. Trimming at V came to 6 bases and at J to 2 bases, leaving 12 bases not matched to a gene. The CDR3 length is 17 residues. CDR3 bases: TGTGCCAGCAGCCTACCTGACAGGGGAGGTGGCAATCAGCCCCAGCATTTT. Translated: CASSLPDRGGGNQPQHF.

This clonotype was detected ten times or more. The chain recombines TRBV7-2 with TRBJ2-7; no clear D gene. The germline V gene has CDR1 SGHTA and CDR2 FQGNSA. The CDR3 consists of 16 residues. V was pared by 3 bases and J by 2 bases, with 17 bases between. CDR3 nucleotide sequence: TGTGCCAGCAGCTTTTGGTCCGGCGAAGCAGCCTACGAGCAGTACTTC. Amino acid sequence: CASSFWSGEAAYEQYF.

In its sample, this clonotype was seen many times. V is TRBV2 and J is TRBJ2-5; perhaps D is TRBD1 or TRBD2 (6 bases each). This CDR3 has 14 amino acids. CDR1 and CDR2 from the germline V gene are SNHLY and FYNNEI. Trimming pared 10 bases from V and 5 bases from J, leaving 20 bases between. The CDR3 is CATCPRGAGETQYF. The DNA for the CDR3 is TGTGCCACCTGCCCCAGGGGCGCGGGGGAGACCCAGTACTTC.

The table lists this clonotype with a few counts. The chain couples TRBV25-1 to TRBJ2-1, with a possible D match to TRBD2 (6 bases). Germline loops: CDR1 MGHDK, CDR2 SYGVNS. V lost 2 bases, J lost 9 bases, and 11 bases lay in between. The CDR3 length is 13 residues. This CDR3 is CASSEANGGEQFF. For the CDR3, the DNA is TGTGCCAGCAGTGAAGCGAACGGGGGTGAGCAGTTCTTC.

This chain connects TRBV6-2 or TRBV6-3 to TRBJ2-5; either TRBD1 or TRBD2 may fit D (6 bases each). Germline CDR1 reads MNHEY; CDR2 reads SVGEGT. The CDR3 is 15 amino acids. Trimming shortened V by 6 bases and J by 5 bases, and 19 bases separated the two germline ends. CDR3 DNA sequence: TGTGCCAGCAGGGATCTTCTAGGAGGGGGGGAGACCCAGTACTTC. This gives the protein CASRDLLGGGETQYF.

This clonotype has ten or more counts. This chain joins TRBV7-2 and TRBJ1-1, with D possibly TRBD1 on 5 matching bases. Between the trimmed V and J ends, which lost 5 bases and 5 bases, there was a span of 15 bases. The CDR3 loop spans 14 amino acids. Germline V gene lookup returns CDR1 SGHTA and CDR2 FQGNSA. The chain's CDR3 is CASSKGRGRTEAFF. As DNA, the CDR3 is TGTGCCAGCAGCAAGGGGCGGGGAAGGACTGAAGCTTTCTTT.

This clonotype was counted ten times or more. The chain carries TRBV6-5 and TRBJ2-5; D ambiguous. V lost 0 bases and J lost 10, with 6 bases in between. In germline, CDR1 is MNHEY, CDR2 SVGAGI. CDR3 length equals 11 residues. The CDR3 reads CASSYSKGQYF. In nucleotides, the CDR3 is TGTGCCAGCAGTTACTCCAAGGGCCAGTACTTC.

V is TRBV29-1 and J is TRBJ2-7, with D unclear. The CDR3 runs 12 residues. CDR1 and CDR2 (germline): SQVTM, ANQGSEA. The V and J ends lost 3 bases and 2 bases respectively, with 8 bases between them. The CDR3 sequence is CSVESQTYEQYF. CDR3 nucleotide sequence: TGCAGCGTTGAGTCACAGACCTACGAGCAGTACTTC.

This clonotype was seen many times. This chain joins TRBV3-1 and TRBJ2-1; D unclear. Germline CDR1 LGHDT, CDR2 YNNKEL (reference sequence). The CDR3 sequence is 13 residues long. V lost 0 bases and J lost 15, with 15 bases in between. CDR3 residues: CASSQDPTQIRFF. In nucleotides, the CDR3 is TGTGCCAGCAGCCAAGATCCGACTCAGATACGGTTCTTC.

This clonotype was counted many times. This chain uses TRBV20-1 with TRBJ1-1; D may be TRBD1 (5 bases). This CDR3 comprises 14 residues. V was clipped by 5 bases and J by 5 bases, with 18 bases between them. Germline loops: CDR1 DFQATT, CDR2 SNEGSKA (reference sequence). The CDR3 loop is CSAGDLGLGTEAFF. As DNA, the CDR3 is TGCAGTGCTGGGGACTTGGGGCTAGGGACTGAAGCTTTCTTT.

This clonotype was detected only once. The likely explanation is a read error, given a far larger clone one base away. This rearrangement joins TRBV11-2 to TRBJ2-5; possibly TRBD2 for D (5 bases). Trimming removed 2 bases from V and 11 bases from J, with 15 bases in between. The CDR3 covers 13 residues. From germline, CDR1 is SGHAT and CDR2 FQNNGV. For the CDR3, the DNA is TGTGCCAGCAGCTTAAACGGACTTCATGAGCAGTACTTC. It yields the protein CASSLNGLHEQYF.

There are many counts of this clonotype. This chain links TRBV29-1 with TRBJ2-7, with 10 bases identical to TRBD1. The V and J ends lost 6 bases and 5 bases, in that order; junction bases with no gene match: 10. Germline CDR1 reads SQVTM; CDR2 reads ANQGSEA. The CDR3 contains 14 residues. DNA for the CDR3: TGCAGCGTAGGGGCTGGGACAGGGGTTCACGAGCAGTACTTC. It codes for CSVGAGTGVHEQYF.

As regards this clonotype: A read error may be the cause here, since a much bigger clone is one base away. The gene calls are TRBV5-1 and TRBJ2-5; unclear D gene. With the DNA end fitting TRBJ2-1 better, the J assignment may be wrong. This CDR3 is built from 13 residues. CDR1 is SGHRS and CDR2 is YFSETQ in the germline V gene. The CDR3 here is CASSFLVEETQFF. DNA of the CDR3: TGCGCCAGCAGCTTCTTGGTTGAAGAGACCCAGTTCTTC.

The chain joins TRBV6-2 or TRBV6-3 to TRBJ1-5; D unresolved. V dropped 3 bases and J dropped 3 bases, with 21 bases sitting between them. The CDR3 covers 18 residues. Per the germline V gene, CDR1 is MNHEY and CDR2 is SVGEGT. The CDR3 sequence is CASSYYHSGRALNQPQHF. CDR3 coding DNA: TGTGCCAGCAGTTATTATCACAGCGGACGGGCGCTCAATCAGCCCCAGCATTTT.

This clonotype was observed at least ten times. The chain employs TRBV27 and TRBJ2-2; 7 nucleotides match TRBD1. Germline V gene lookup returns CDR1 MNHEY and CDR2 SMNVEV (reference sequence). The CDR3 covers 15 residues. J was trimmed by 5 bases and V by 2 bases; bases with no gene match: 5. CDR3 in amino acids: CASSLQGVGTGELFF. The DNA for the CDR3 is TGTGCCAGCAGTTTACAGGGGGTCGGAACCGGGGAGCTGTTTTTT.